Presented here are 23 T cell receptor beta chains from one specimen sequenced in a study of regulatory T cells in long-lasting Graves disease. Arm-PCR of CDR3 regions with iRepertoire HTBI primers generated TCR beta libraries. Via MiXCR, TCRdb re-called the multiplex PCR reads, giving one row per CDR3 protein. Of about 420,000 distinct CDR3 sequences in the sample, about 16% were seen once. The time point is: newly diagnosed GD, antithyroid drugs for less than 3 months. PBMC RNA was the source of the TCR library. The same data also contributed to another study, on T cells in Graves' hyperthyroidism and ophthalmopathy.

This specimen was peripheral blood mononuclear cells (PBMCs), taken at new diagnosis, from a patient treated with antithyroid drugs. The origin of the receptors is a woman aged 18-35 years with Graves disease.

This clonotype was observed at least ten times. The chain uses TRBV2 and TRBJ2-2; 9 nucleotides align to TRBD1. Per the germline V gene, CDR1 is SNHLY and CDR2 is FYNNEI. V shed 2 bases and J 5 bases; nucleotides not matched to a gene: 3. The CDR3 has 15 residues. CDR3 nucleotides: TGTGCCAGCAGTGAACAGACAGGGGGGACCGGGGAGCTGTTTTTT. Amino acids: CASSEQTGGTGELFF.

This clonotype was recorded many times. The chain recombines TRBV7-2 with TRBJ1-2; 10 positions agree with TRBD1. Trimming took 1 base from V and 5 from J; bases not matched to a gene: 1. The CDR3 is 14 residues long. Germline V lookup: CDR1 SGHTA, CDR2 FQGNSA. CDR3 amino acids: CASSLGQGAYGYTF. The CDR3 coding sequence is TGTGCCAGCAGCTTAGGACAGGGGGCTTATGGCTACACCTTC.

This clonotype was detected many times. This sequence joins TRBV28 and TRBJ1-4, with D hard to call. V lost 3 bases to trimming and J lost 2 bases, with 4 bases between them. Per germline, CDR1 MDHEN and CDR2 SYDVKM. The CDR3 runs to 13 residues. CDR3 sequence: CASSFRTNEKLFF. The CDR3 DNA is TGTGCCAGCAGTTTCCGTACTAATGAAAAACTGTTTTTT. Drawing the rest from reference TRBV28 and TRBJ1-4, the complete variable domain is DVKVTQSSRYLVKRTGEKVFLECVQDMDHENMFWYRQDPGLGLRLIYFSYDVKMKEKGDIPEGYSVSREKKERFSLILESASTNQTSMYLCASSFRTNEKLFFGSGTQLSVL.

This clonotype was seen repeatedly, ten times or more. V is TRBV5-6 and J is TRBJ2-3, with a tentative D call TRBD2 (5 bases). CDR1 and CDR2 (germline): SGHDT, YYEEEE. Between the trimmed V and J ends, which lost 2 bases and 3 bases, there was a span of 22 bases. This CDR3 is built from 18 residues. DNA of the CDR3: TGTGCCAGCAGCTTAGGGCTGACTACGGATCACCATACAGATACGCAGTATTTT. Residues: CASSLGLTTDHHTDTQYF.

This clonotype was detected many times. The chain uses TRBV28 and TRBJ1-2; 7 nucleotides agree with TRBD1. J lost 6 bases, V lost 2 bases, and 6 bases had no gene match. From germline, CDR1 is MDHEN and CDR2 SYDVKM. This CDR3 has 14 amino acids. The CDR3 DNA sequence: TGTGCCAGCAGTTTAAATACAGGGGCGGATGGCTACACCTTC. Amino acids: CASSLNTGADGYTF.

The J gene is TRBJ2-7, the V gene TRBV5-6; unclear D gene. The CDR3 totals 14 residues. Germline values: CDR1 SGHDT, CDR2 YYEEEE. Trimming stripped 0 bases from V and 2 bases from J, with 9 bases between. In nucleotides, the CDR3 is TGTGCCAGCAGCTTGGTGCGATCCGCCTACGAGCAGTACTTC. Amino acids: CASSLVRSAYEQYF.

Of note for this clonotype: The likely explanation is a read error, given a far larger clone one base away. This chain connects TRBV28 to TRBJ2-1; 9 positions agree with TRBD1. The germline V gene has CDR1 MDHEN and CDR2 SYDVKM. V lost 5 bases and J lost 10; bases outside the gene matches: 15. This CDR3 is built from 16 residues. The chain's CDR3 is CASSPIGTGISVEQFF. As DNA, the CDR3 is TGTGCCAGCAGTCCCATCGGGACAGGGATTTCGGTCGAGCAGTTCTTC.

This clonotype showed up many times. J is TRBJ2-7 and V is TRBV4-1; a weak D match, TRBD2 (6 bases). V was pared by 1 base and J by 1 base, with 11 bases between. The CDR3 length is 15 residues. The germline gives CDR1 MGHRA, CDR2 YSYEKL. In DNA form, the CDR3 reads TGCGCCAGCAGCCAAGGAAGACTAGGATCCTACGAGCAGTACTTC. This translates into CASSQGRLGSYEQYF.

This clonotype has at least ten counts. The CDR3 region is CASSFIAGGHTDTQYF. CDR3 in DNA: TGTGCCAGCAGCTTTATAGCGGGCGGACACACAGATACGCAGTATTTT. V gene TRBV7-3 combines with J gene TRBJ2-3, with TRBD2 matching 7 bases. CDR1 and CDR2 (germline): SGHTA, FQGTGA. With 3 bases clipped from V and 2 bases from J, the junction kept 8 bases outside the gene matches. CDR3 length: 16 residues.

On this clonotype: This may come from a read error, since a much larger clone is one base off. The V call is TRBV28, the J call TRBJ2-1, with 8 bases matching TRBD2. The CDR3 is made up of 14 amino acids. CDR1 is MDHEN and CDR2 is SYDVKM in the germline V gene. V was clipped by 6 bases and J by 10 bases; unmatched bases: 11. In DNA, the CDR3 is TGTGCCAGCAGAAAACGGGGGGGCTCCTACGAGCAGTTCTTC. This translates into CASRKRGGSYEQFF.

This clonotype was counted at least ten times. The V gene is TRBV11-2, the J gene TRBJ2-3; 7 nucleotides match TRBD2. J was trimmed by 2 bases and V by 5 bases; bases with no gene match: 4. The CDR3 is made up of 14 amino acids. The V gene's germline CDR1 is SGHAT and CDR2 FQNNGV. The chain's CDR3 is CASSIGTTTDTQYF. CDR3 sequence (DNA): TGTGCCAGCAGCATAGGGACTACCACAGATACGCAGTATTTT.

CDR3 amino acids: CASSRAGGSQPQHF. The CDR3 region has the DNA TGTGCCAGCAGCCGCGCAGGGGGCTCTCAGCCCCAGCATTTT. The rearrangement joins TRBV5-5 to TRBJ1-5; 8 bases are a match to TRBD1. The germline V gene encodes CDR1 SGHKS and CDR2 YYEKEE (reference sequence). Trimming removed 4 bases from V and 6 bases from J; junction bases left unmatched: 6. The CDR3 spans 14 residues. Full variable domain (remainder filled in from reference TRBV5-5 and TRBJ1-5): DAGVTQSPTHLIKTRGQQVTLRCSPISGHKSVSWYQQVLGQGPQFIFQYYEKEERGRGNFPDRFSARQFPNYSSELNVNALLLGDSALYLCASSRAGGSQPQHFGDGTRLSIL.

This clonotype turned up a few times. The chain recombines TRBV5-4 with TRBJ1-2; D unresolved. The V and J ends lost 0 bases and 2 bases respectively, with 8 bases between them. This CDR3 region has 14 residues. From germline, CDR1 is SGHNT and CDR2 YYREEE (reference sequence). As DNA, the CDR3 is TGTGCCAGCAGCTTGGTCGGCACCAACTATGGCTACACCTTC. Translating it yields CASSLVGTNYGYTF.

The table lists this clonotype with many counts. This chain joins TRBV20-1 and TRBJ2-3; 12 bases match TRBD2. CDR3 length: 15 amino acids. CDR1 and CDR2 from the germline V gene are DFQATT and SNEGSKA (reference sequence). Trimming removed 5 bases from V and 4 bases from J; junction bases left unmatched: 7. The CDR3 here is CSAYKTSGSSDTQYF. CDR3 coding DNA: TGCAGTGCTTACAAGACTAGCGGGAGCTCAGATACGCAGTATTTT.

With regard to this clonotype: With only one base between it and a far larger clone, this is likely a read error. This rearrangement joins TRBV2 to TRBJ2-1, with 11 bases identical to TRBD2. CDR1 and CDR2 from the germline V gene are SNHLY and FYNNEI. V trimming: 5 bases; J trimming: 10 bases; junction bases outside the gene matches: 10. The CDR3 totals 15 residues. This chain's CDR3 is CASSNSGRASYEQFF. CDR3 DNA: TGTGCCAGCAGTAATAGCGGGAGGGCCTCCTACGAGCAGTTCTTC.

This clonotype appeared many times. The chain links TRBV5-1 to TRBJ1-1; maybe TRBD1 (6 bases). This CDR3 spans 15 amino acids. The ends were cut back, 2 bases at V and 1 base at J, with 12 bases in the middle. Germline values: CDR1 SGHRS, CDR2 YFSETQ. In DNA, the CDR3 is TGCGCCAGCAGCTTCGGGGGCATCGGGAACACTGAAGCTTTCTTT. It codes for CASSFGGIGNTEAFF. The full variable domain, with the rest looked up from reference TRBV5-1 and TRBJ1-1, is KAGVTQTPRYLIKTRGQQVTLSCSPISGHRSVSWYQQTPGQGLQFLFEYFSETQRNKGNFPGRFSGRQFSNSRSEMNVSTLELGDSALYLCASSFGGIGNTEAFFGQGTRLTVV.

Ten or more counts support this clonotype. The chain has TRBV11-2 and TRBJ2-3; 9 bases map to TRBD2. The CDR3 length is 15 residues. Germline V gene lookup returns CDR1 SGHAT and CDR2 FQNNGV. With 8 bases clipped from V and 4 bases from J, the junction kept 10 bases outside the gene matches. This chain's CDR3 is CASQPGGGRADTQYF. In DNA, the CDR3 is TGTGCCAGCCAGCCTGGGGGCGGGAGGGCAGATACGCAGTATTTT.

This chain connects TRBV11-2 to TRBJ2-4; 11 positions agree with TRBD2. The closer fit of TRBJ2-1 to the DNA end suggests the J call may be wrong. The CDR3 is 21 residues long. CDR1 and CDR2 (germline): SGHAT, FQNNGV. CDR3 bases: TGTGCCAGCAGCCTTATCGGAGGCGGGACTAGCGGACTTAGCTCCTACAATGAGCAGTTCTTC. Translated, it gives CASSLIGGGTSGLSSYNEQFF.

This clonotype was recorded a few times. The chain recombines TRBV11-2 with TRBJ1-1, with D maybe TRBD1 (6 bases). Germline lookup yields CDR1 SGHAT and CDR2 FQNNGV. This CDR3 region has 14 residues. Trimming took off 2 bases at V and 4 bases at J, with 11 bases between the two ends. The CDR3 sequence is CASSLWGAFTEAFF. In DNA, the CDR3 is TGTGCCAGCAGCTTATGGGGGGCTTTCACTGAAGCTTTCTTT.

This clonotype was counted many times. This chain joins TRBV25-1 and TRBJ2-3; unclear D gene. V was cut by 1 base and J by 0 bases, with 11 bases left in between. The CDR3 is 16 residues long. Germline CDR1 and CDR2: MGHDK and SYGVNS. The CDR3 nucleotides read TGTGCCAGCAGTGAATTTCCGGTCGTAAGCACAGATACGCAGTATTTT. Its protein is CASSEFPVVSTDTQYF.

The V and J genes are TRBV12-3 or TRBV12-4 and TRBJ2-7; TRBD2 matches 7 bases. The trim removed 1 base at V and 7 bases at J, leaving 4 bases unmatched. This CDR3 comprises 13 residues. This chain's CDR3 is CASSLVREWEQYF. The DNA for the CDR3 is TGTGCCAGCAGTTTAGTGCGGGAGTGGGAGCAGTACTTC.

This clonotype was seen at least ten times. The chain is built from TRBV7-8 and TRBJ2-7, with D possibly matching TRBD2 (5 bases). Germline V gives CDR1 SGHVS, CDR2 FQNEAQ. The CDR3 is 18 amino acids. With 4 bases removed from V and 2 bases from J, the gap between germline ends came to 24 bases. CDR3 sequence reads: CASSSRATGGSTPYEQYF. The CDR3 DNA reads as TGTGCCAGCAGCTCCCGGGCAACTGGCGGGTCTACCCCCTACGAGCAGTACTTC. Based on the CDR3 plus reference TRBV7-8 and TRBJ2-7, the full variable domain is GAGVSQSPRYKVAKRGQDVALRCDPISGHVSLFWYQQALGQGPEFLTYFQNEAQLDKSGLPSDRFFAERPEGSVSTLKIQRTQQEDSAVYLCASSSRATGGSTPYEQYFGPGTRLTVT.

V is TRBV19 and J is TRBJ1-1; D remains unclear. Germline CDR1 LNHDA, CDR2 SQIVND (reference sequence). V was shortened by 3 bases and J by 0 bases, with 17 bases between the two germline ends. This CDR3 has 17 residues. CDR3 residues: CASSILGLVFVNTEAFF. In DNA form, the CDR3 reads TGTGCCAGTAGTATCCTCGGGTTAGTCTTCGTGAACACTGAAGCTTTCTTT.